Listed below are T cell receptor beta chains from one sample, sequenced in a study of T-cell reconstitution after alpha-beta-depleted transplantation in children. MiXCR, applied by TCRdb to the PCR reads, yields one record per CDR3 protein. The sample comprises over 550,000 distinct CDR3 sequences, 8% to 11% of which are singletons, and less than 5% rests with the top ten. Sample: PBMCs from the stem cell graft donor, taken from the stem cell graft. The receptors derive from a human donor who donated a stem cell graft to a child with acute myeloid leukemia. Both conserved end residues are part of each CDR3. D genes are given only for firm matches. Clone size is given for some rows only: seen once, a few or many times, or a class if the clone is expanded.

>TRBV4-2|many|TRBJ2-2|TRBD2
TGTGCCAGCAGCCAAGAATCTAGCGGTCCCCGCACCGGGGAGCTGTTTTTT
CASSQESSGPRTGELFF
>TRBV10-3|many|TRBJ2-3|.
TGTGCCATCAGTGAGCTGGGCCAAACCCCCGGTACGCAGTATTTT
CAISELGQTPGTQYF
>TRBV18|many|TRBJ2-7|.
TGTGCCAGCTCCCCCGGGGCGGGTTACGAGCAGTACTTC
CASSPGAGYEQYF
>TRBV10-3|.|TRBJ2-5|.
TGTGCCATCAGCTCCGGGACTTCAGGGGGGACCCAGTACTTC
CAISSGTSGGTQYF
>TRBV4-2|.|TRBJ2-5|TRBD1
TGTGCCAGCAGCCCACGGGACAGGGGGGAAGAGACCCAGTACTTC
CASSPRDRGEETQYF
>TRBV11-1|.|TRBJ2-1|.
TGTGCCAGCAGCCCCGGGCGGGTAGGAGGGTCCTGGAATTACTACAATGAGCAGTTCTTC
CASSPGRVGGSWNYYNEQFF
>TRBV27|many|TRBJ2-7|TRBD2
TGTGCCAGCAGCCAGTGGACTAGCGGGACGGGAGAGCAGTACTTC
CASSQWTSGTGEQYF
>TRBV20-1|few|TRBJ2-1|.
TGCAGTGCTAGAGATCAAGGAGCTCGAGAGGGTAATGAGCAGTTCTTC
CSARDQGAREGNEQFF
>TRBV9|.|TRBJ2-1|TRBD2
TGTGCCAGCAGCTTTCTAGCGGGAGGAGGATACAATGAGCAGTTCTTC
CASSFLAGGGYNEQFF
>TRBV20-1|.|TRBJ2-2|TRBD2
TGCAGTGCCTCTAGGGTAGCGGGAGGGCCTTGGAGCGGGGAGCTGTTTTTT
CSASRVAGGPWSGELFF